The entry that follows covers one TCR beta chain sequence. Its antigen target is currently unknown. The record has no base qualities; no much larger clone is one base away. The data were taken from a study of blood T cells in healthy people across ages (dated by TCRdb to the mid-2010s). Some background on the complete study: In model experiments, template switching captured about one uniquely barcoded TCR beta cDNA molecule for every two T cells. Age-related changes in TCR beta repertoire diversity were measured in the study by deep sequencing normalized with unique cDNA molecular identifiers. Four age groups were formed from the donors: young (average approximately 15 years), middle-aged (just under 40), aged (around 68) and long-lived (around 82). To avoid experimental bias, donors of different ages were distributed randomly across sequencing lanes. The study analyzed two additional independent replicas of 1 million unique cDNA reads from the same blood draw for two donors, one aged 18 to 29 and one aged 80 or older.

The approximately 39 donors, aged about 6 to 95 years, were systemically healthy Caucasian individuals from Russia. Each donor gave 8 to 10 milliliters of peripheral blood, drawn into EDTA-treated Vacutainer tubes. Ficoll-Paque density-gradient centrifugation was used to isolate PBMCs, with at least 6.5 million obtained per sample. Trizol reagent was used to extract total RNA from the PBMCs, yielding at least 5.5 micrograms per sample. The percentages of naive CD45RAhigh/CD27high T cells were determined by flow cytometry on a PBMC aliquot from every donor. What the authors observed across the whole study: As age increased, observed TCR beta diversity per million T cells dropped in a roughly linear way, and a significant reduction was already evident by age 40. A strong correlation was found between observed TCR beta diversity and the percentage of naive T cells measured by flow cytometry. Because donor CMV infection status was unknown, age-related changes in expanded clonotypes were potentially confounded. Estimates of total diversity based on one million sequenced T cells were regarded as lower bounds and as underestimates. Bulk unsorted PBMC profiling prevented conclusive comparison of naive and antigen-experienced compartments. The long-lived group showed more naive CD4+ T cells, fewer expanded clones and increased TCR diversity than the aged group, suggesting age selection.

The CDR3 sequence holds 12 residues, the cysteine and phenylalanine included. The retained sequence is limited to the CDR3, 36 bases, with the frame set at the first base. For CDR1 and CDR2, the germline V gene lists SGHRS and YFSETQ. The V end loses 5 bases and the J end loses 5 bases, and a stretch of 11 bases separates them. Libraries were constructed by 5' RACE. The instrument given in TCRdb is Illumina HiSeq 2500. The second PCR ran for about 7 to 11 cycles and used a J-beta primer mix along with a sample-barcoded 5' primer. A template-switch 5' adaptor carrying 12 random nucleotides introduced a unique molecular identifier onto each TCR beta cDNA molecule. Each sample yielded at least 2.5 million CDR3-containing paired-end reads. First-strand cDNA synthesis was performed from all RNA using the Mint cDNA synthesis kit, with priming by a TRBC-specific oligonucleotide. Following uracil-DNA glycosylase treatment, a first 18-cycle PCR with universal primers M1SS and BC2_uni_R was performed on all cDNA. For the original study's pipeline: Each sample was normalized by randomly selecting 1 million high-quality reads, each carrying a distinct molecular identifier. Reads sharing molecular identifiers were discarded rather than binned into consensus sequences. CDR3 identification, clonotype clustering and error correction used MiTCR with a Q25 quality threshold and the strictest error-elimination algorithm. A nonparametric unseen species model using Euler transformation provided a lower-bound estimate of total TCR beta diversity. TCRdb itself trimmed the public reads at Q25 with fastp, ran MiXCR and retained productive beta chains. Rows with a matching CDR3 protein are joined into one entry that keeps the most common DNA and genes. None of the V and J calls come from the authors' own analysis; TCRdb made them. This sample is represented by over 1,500,000 distinct CDR3 sequences; roughly 52% of them were singletons. The leading ten clones occupy approximately 2.1% of the sample.

The V gene is TRBV5-1 and the J gene is TRBJ2-7; the D gene is unclear. The clonotype originates from a woman aged 35 to 49 in good health. Sequenced: blood. The DNA sequence follows: TGCGCCAGCAGACCGGAGTCGCACGAGCAGTACTTC. Translation gives CASRPESHEQYF.